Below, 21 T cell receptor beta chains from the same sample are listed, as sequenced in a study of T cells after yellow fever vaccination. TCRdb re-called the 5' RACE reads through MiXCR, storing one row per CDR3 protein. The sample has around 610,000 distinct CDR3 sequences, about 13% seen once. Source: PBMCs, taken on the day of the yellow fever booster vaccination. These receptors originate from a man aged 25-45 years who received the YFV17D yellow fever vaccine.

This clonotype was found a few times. The CDR3 is CASSLTGTSNTGELFF. CDR3 bases: TGTGCCAGCAGCTTAACCGGGACTAGCAACACCGGGGAGCTGTTTTTT. This chain links TRBV7-3 with TRBJ2-2, with 9 bases that match TRBD2. From germline, CDR1 is SGHTA and CDR2 FQGTGA. The CDR3 contains 16 residues. The V gene end was trimmed by 0 bases and the J gene end by 2 bases; junction bases not matched to a gene: 1.

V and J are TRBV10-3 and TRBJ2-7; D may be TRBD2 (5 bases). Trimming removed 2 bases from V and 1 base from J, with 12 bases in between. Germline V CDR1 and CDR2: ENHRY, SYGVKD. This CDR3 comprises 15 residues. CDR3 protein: CAISEGPGGSYEQYF. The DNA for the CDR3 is TGTGCCATCAGTGAGGGACCCGGAGGATCCTACGAGCAGTACTTC.

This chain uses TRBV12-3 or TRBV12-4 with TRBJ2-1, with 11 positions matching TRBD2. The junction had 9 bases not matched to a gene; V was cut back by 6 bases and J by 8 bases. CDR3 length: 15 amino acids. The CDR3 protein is CASSSASGRRDEQFF. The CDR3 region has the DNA TGTGCCAGCAGCTCCGCTAGCGGGAGGCGCGATGAGCAGTTCTTC.

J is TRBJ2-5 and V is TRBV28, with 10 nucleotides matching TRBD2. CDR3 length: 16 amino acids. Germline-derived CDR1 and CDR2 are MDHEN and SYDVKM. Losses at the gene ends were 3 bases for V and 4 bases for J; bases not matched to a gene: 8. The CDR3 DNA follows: TGTGCCAGCAGTTTCGCTAGCGGGAGAGGTGGAGAGACCCAGTACTTC. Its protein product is CASSFASGRGGETQYF. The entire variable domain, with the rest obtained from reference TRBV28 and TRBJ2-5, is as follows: DVKVTQSSRYLVKRTGEKVFLECVQDMDHENMFWYRQDPGLGLRLIYFSYDVKMKEKGDIPEGYSVSREKKERFSLILESASTNQTSMYLCASSFASGRGGETQYFGPGTRLLVL.

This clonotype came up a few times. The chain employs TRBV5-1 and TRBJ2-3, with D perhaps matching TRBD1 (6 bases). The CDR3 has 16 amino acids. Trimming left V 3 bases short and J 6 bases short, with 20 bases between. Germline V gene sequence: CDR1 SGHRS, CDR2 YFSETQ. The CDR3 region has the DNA TGCGCCAGCAGCTCCCGGGGTACAGGGTCCGTCGATACGCAGTATTTT. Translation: CASSSRGTGSVDTQYF.

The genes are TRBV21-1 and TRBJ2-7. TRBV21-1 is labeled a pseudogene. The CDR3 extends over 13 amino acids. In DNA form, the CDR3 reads TGTGCCAGCAGCAAAGCGCTCTGGGGTTTGCAGTACTTC. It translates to CASSKALWGLQYF.

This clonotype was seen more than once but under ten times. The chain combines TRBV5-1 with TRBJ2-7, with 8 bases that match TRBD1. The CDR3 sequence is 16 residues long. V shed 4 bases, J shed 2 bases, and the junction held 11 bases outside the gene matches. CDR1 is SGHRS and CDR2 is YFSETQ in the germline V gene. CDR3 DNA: TGCGCCAGCAGCCCAGAGACAGGGGTGCACCCCTACGAGCAGTACTTC. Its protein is CASSPETGVHPYEQYF.

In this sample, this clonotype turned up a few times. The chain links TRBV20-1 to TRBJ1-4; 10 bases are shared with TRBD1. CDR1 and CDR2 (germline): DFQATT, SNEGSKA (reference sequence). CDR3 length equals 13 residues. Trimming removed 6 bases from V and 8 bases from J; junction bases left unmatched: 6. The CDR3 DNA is TGCAGTGCCGGACAGGGGGATGGCGAAAAACTGTTTTTT. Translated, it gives CSAGQGDGEKLFF.

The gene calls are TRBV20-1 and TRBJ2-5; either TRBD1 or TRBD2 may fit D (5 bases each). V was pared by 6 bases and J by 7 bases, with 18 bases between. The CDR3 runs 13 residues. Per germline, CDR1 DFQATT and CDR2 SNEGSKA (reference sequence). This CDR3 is CSAREVGDGTQYF. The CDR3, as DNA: TGCAGTGCCCGAGAGGTTGGGGACGGGACCCAGTACTTC.

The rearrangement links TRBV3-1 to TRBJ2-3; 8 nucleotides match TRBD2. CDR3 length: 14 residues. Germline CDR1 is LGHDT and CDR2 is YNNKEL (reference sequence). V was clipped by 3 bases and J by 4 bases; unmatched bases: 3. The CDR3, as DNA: TGTGCCAGCAGCCATAGCGGGGAGGCAGATACGCAGTATTTT. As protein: CASSHSGEADTQYF.

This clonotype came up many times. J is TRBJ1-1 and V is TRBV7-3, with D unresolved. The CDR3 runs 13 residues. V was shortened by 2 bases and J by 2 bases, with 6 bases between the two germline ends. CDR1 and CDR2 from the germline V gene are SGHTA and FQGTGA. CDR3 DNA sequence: TGTGCCAGCAGCTTAGAGCCCAACACTGAAGCTTTCTTT. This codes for CASSLEPNTEAFF.

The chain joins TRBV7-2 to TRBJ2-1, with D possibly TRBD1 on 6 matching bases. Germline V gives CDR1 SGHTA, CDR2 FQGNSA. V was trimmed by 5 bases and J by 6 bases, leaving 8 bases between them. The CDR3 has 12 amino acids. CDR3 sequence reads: CASSDRFNEQFF. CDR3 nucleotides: TGTGCCAGCAGCGACAGGTTCAATGAGCAGTTCTTC.

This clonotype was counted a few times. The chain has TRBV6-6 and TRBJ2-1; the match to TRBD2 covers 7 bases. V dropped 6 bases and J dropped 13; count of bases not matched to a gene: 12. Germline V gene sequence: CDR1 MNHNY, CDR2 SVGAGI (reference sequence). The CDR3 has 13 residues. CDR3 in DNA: TGTGCCAGCAGCTGGGGGGGTCAAAGCAACCAGTTCTTC. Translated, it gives CASSWGGQSNQFF.

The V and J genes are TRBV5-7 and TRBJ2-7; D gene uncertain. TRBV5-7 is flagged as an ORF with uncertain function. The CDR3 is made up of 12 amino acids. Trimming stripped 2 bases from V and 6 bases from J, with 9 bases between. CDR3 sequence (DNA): TGTGCCAGCAGCTTTTATCTTGGCGAGCAGTACTTC. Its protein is CASSFYLGEQYF.

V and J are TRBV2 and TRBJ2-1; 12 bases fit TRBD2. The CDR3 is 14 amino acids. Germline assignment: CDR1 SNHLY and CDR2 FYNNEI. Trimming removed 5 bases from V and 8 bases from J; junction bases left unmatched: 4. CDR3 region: CASSLAGGGYEQFF. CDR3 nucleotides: TGTGCCAGCAGTCTAGCGGGAGGGGGTTATGAGCAGTTCTTC.

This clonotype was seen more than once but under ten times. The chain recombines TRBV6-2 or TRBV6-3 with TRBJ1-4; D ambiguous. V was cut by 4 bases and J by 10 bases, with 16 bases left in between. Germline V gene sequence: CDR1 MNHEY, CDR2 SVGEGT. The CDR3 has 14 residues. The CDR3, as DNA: TGTGCCAGCAGTTCCCCCACTTACTTCGGAAAACTGTTTTTT. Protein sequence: CASSSPTYFGKLFF.

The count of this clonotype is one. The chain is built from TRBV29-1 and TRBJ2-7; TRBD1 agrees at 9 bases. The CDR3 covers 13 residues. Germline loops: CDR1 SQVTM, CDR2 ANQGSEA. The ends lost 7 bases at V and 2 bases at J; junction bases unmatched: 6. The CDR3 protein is CSAGQGSTYEQYF. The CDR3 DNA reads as TGCAGCGCTGGACAGGGGAGCACCTACGAGCAGTACTTC.

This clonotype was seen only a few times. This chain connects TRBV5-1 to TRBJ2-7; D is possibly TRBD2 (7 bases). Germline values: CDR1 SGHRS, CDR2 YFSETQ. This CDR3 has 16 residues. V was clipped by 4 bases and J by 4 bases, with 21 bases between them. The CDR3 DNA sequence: TGCGCCAGCAGCCCGGGTCCCCGGGGGGCGTCGTACGAGCAGTACTTC. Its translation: CASSPGPRGASYEQYF.

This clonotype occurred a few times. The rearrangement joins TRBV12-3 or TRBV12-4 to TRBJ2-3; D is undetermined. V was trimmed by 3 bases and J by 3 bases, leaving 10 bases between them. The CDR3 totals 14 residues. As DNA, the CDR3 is TGTGCCAGCAGTTTGCAGGTGGCAACAGATACGCAGTATTTT. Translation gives CASSLQVATDTQYF.

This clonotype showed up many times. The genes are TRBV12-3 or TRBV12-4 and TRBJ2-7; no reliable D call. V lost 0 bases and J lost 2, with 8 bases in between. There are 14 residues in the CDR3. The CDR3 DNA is TGTGCCAGCAGTTTAGCCGGCAGCACCTACGAGCAGTACTTC. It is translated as CASSLAGSTYEQYF.

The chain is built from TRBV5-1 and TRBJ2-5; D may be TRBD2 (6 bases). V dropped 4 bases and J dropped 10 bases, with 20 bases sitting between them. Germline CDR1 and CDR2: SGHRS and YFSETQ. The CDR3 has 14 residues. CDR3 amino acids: CASSGRDSQRGQYF. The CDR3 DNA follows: TGCGCCAGCAGCGGCCGGGACTCCCAAAGGGGCCAGTACTTC. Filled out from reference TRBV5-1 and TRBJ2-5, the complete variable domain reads KAGVTQTPRYLIKTRGQQVTLSCSPISGHRSVSWYQQTPGQGLQFLFEYFSETQRNKGNFPGRFSGRQFSNSRSEMNVSTLELGDSALYLCASSGRDSQRGQYFGPGTRLLVL.